This TCR beta chain was sequenced for a study of CD8+ T cells in alopecia areata. Broader study findings: For patients receiving tofacitinib, scalp clonality and expanded CD8+ clones among the top 100 significantly decreased. Clonality was higher in lesional than normal scalp, especially in alopecia totalis/universalis.

The treatment denotes: oral pan-JAK inhibitor, 5-10 mg twice daily. Peripheral blood samples and lesional scalp punch biopsies were obtained from alopecia areata patients. This clone appeared once. Antigen specificity is unknown. V was cut by 4 bases and J by 5 bases, with 12 bases left in between. The germline CDR1 and CDR2 sequences are SEHNR and FQNEAQ (reference sequence). This CDR3 comprises 14 residues. Reverse transcription of extracted RNA yielded cDNA, which provided the sequencing template. Sequenced by immunoSEQ multiplex PCR; TCRdb stores in-frame clones only, minus some. The repertoire holds 170,000 or so clones, with under 70% as singletons.

This specimen was CD4+ T cells sorted from blood, taken at week 4, from a patient treated with tofacitinib. This rearrangement joins TRBV7-9 to TRBJ1-5; tentatively, D is TRBD1 (5 bases). This TCR was sampled from a human donor with alopecia areata. The CDR3 region is CASSSLTDYQPQHF. CDR3 bases: TGTGCCAGCAGCTCACTGACAGATTATCAGCCCCAGCATTTT.